This TCR beta chain was observed in a study of Ad26.COV2.S vaccination and SARS-CoV-2 variants. Study as a whole: Ad26.COV2.S was injected intramuscularly once or twice, 56 days apart. Study-level results: Reported findings describe substantial breadth in spike-specific CD8+ and CD4+ T cell responses following vaccination.

The method was immunoSEQ multiplex PCR; TCRdb's version includes in-frame clones alone and lacks a portion of them. The sample includes around 370,000 clones, around 84% seen only once; the top ten take 3.3%. The CDR3 spans 15 residues. Germline CDR1 is LGHDT and CDR2 is YNNKEL (reference sequence). Losses at the gene ends were 0 bases for V and 7 bases for J; bases not matched to a gene: 5. Specified treatment: 15 to 20 received Ad26.COV2.S at low or high dose, single or two shots; about 5 received placebo; per-sample allocation not given. Specimens were obtained on day 63 following the first vaccine or placebo injection. In its sample, this clone was seen once. Its antigen remains unknown.

Source: peripheral blood, taken in a trial of Ad26.COV2.S vaccine versus placebo. This sequence was found in a person between 18 and 59 years old who received the Ad26.COV2.S COVID-19 vaccine or a placebo. This rearrangement joins TRBV3-1 (or the pseudogene TRBV3-2) to TRBJ2-5, with TRBD2 identical over 10 bases. In DNA, the CDR3 is TGTGCCAGCAGCCAAGAGAAGCGGGGGGGCTGGACCCAGTACTTC. Protein sequence: CASSQEKRGGWTQYF.